A single sample gave rise to the 27 T cell receptor beta chains below, sequenced in a study of shared clonotypes between healthy human individuals. The protocol was immunoSEQ multiplex PCR, while the TCRdb copy is restricted to in-frame clones and leaves out a portion. This sample yields a few million clones, of which more than 80% are seen a single time; roughly 0.13% belongs to the top ten. The sequenced sample was naive CD4+ T cells sorted from blood. The subset is: CD45RA+ positively selected. These receptors were taken from a man between 18 and 29 years old in good health.

On this clone: The sample contains more than one DNA sequence encoding this CDR3. The CDR3 nucleotides are TGCGCCAGCAGCTTGGAAGGGGGCCATAATTCACCCCTCCACTTT. It yields the protein CASSLEGGHNSPLHF. The V and J genes are TRBV5-1 and TRBJ1-6, with 7 bases matching TRBD1. There are 15 residues in the CDR3. After removal of 0 bases from V and 5 bases from J, the junction contained 2 bases not matched to a gene. Germline CDR1 SGHRS, CDR2 YFSETQ. Full variable domain (missing parts from reference TRBV5-1 and TRBJ1-6): KAGVTQTPRYLIKTRGQQVTLSCSPISGHRSVSWYQQTPGQGLQFLFEYFSETQRNKGNFPGRFSGRQFSNSRSEMNVSTLELGDSALYLCASSLEGGHNSPLHFGNGTRLTVT.

This rearrangement joins TRBV5-1 to TRBJ1-3; D unclear. The CDR3 runs to 16 residues. Trimming took 0 bases from V and 0 from J, leaving 10 bases between them. The germline CDR1 and CDR2 sequences are SGHRS and YFSETQ. The CDR3 protein is CASSLAMGSSGNTIYF. The CDR3, as DNA: TGCGCCAGCAGCTTGGCCATGGGGAGCTCTGGAAACACCATATATTTT.

The chain couples TRBV18 to TRBJ2-1; 10 bases are a match to TRBD1. J lost 9 bases, V lost 6 bases, and 5 bases had no gene match. This CDR3 is 13 amino acids long. CDR1 is KGHSH and CDR2 is LQKENI in the germline V gene. The CDR3 nucleotides are TGTGCCAGCTCGGGACAGGGGAAGACTGAGCAGTTCTTC. Translated: CASSGQGKTEQFF. The full variable domain, with the rest looked up from reference TRBV18 and TRBJ2-1, is NAGVMQNPRHLVRRRGQEARLRCSPMKGHSHVYWYRQLPEEGLKFMVYLQKENIIDESGMPKERFSAEFPKEGPSILRIQQVVRGDSAAYFCASSGQGKTEQFFGPGTRLTVL.

This sequence joins TRBV10-3 and TRBJ1-3; D unclear. The CDR3 is 14 residues long. V lost 4 bases and J lost 0, with 7 bases in between. Germline loops: CDR1 ENHRY, CDR2 SYGVKD. DNA of the CDR3: TGTGCCATCAGTGCCGACACCTCTGGAAACACCATATATTTT. It translates to CAISADTSGNTIYF.

The V gene is TRBV27, the J gene TRBJ2-1, with D perhaps matching TRBD1 or TRBD2 (5 bases each). Germline V lookup: CDR1 MNHEY, CDR2 SMNVEV (reference sequence). The CDR3 length is 16 residues. V gave up 4 bases and J gave up 10 bases, with 23 bases separating them. CDR3 in DNA: TGTGCCAGCAGTTCTGCGGCCGGGACCCTTTTGCTAGAGCAGTTCTTC. Translating gives CASSSAAGTLLLEQFF.

A single count supports this clone. This CDR3 reads CAWSGGVGSFYGYTF. CDR3 nucleotides: TGTGCCTGGAGTGGCGGGGTCGGGTCCTTTTATGGCTACACCTTC. This chain uses TRBV30 with TRBJ1-2; D not resolved. The length of the CDR3 is 15 residues. Trimming removed 1 base at V and 5 bases at J, with 17 bases between. Germline values: CDR1 GTSNPN, CDR2 SVGIG (reference sequence).

The chain has TRBV29-1 and TRBJ2-2; no reliable D call. Germline V gene sequence: CDR1 SQVTM, CDR2 ANQGSEA. Trimming cost V 4 bases and J 1 base, with 4 bases left between them. This CDR3 has 12 amino acids. The CDR3 coding sequence is TGCAGCGTTGTGAGGAACACCGGGGAGCTGTTTTTT. Its translation: CSVVRNTGELFF.

The chain carries TRBV2 and TRBJ2-5, with a possible D match to TRBD1 (6 bases). Between the trimmed V and J ends, which lost 6 bases and 5 bases, there was a span of 19 bases. Germline V gene lookup returns CDR1 SNHLY and CDR2 FYNNEI. The CDR3 runs 15 residues. The CDR3 sequence: CASRIEQGSAETQYF. As DNA, the CDR3 is TGTGCCAGCAGGATAGAACAGGGTTCGGCGGAGACCCAGTACTTC.

V usage is TRBV7-2 and J usage is TRBJ1-5; D is undetermined. Germline V gene data show CDR1 as SGHTA and CDR2 as FQGNSA. The CDR3 length is 13 residues. V was clipped by 4 bases and J by 5 bases, with 9 bases between them. The chain's CDR3 is CASSSGSYQPQHF. For the CDR3, the DNA is TGTGCCAGCAGCTCCGGGTCCTATCAGCCCCAGCATTTT.

The V gene is TRBV12-1, the J gene TRBJ2-1; TRBD1, the table's D call, lacks a check against the DNA. TRBV12-1 is described as a pseudogene. The CDR3 extends over 17 amino acids. CDR3 protein: CASSFGGGVADADEQFF. The DNA of the CDR3 is TGTGCCAGCAGCTTTGGAGGGGGCGTGGCAGATGCGGATGAGCAGTTCTTC.

The chain couples TRBV6-5 to TRBJ2-1; 9 bases agree with TRBD1. Germline-derived CDR1 and CDR2 are MNHEY and SVGAGI. This CDR3 is 15 amino acids long. V shed 5 bases and J 3 bases; nucleotides not matched to a gene: 5. CDR3 in DNA: TGTGCCAGCAGTCAGACAGGGGGAAACTACAATGAGCAGTTCTTC. Amino acids: CASSQTGGNYNEQFF.

Of note for this clone: Other nucleotide sequences in the sample specify the same CDR3. The rearrangement uses TRBV5-1 and TRBJ2-1; TRBD2 agrees at 9 bases. Germline V gene data show CDR1 as SGHRS and CDR2 as YFSETQ. Losses at the gene ends were 0 bases for V and 4 bases for J; bases not matched to a gene: 5. This CDR3 comprises 16 residues. The CDR3 loop is CASSLEGLAGYNEQFF. In DNA form, the CDR3 reads TGCGCCAGCAGCTTGGAGGGGCTAGCGGGATACAATGAGCAGTTCTTC.

The V call is TRBV5-1, the J call TRBJ1-2; D is perhaps TRBD1 (5 bases). Trimming left V 4 bases short and J 8 bases short, with 24 bases between. CDR1 and CDR2 from the germline V gene are SGHRS and YFSETQ. The CDR3 totals 16 residues. The CDR3: CASSPRPGTEFSGYTF. The CDR3 DNA sequence: TGCGCCAGCAGCCCCCGACCCGGGACGGAGTTTAGCGGCTACACCTTC.

This clone was detected a few times. Other DNA sequences within the sample encode an identical CDR3. The V call is TRBV11-2, the J call TRBJ1-5, with D hard to call. With 1 base removed from V and 2 bases from J, the gap between germline ends came to 9 bases. The CDR3 loop spans 15 amino acids. Germline V gene sequence: CDR1 SGHAT, CDR2 FQNNGV. Here the CDR3 reads CASSLGPGGNQPQHF. DNA of the CDR3: TGTGCCAGCAGCTTAGGACCGGGTGGCAATCAGCCCCAGCATTTT.

The chain couples TRBV19 to TRBJ2-5; TRBD1 is a possible D gene (6 bases). CDR1 is LNHDA and CDR2 is SQIVND in the germline V gene (reference sequence). The CDR3 totals 15 residues. Trimming removed 5 bases at V and 3 bases at J, with 16 bases between. The CDR3 sequence: CASSVQGFREETQYF. As DNA, the CDR3 is TGTGCCAGTAGTGTACAGGGATTTAGAGAAGAGACCCAGTACTTC.

This chain links TRBV4-2 with TRBJ2-3, with TRBD1 as a possible D gene (5 bases). This CDR3 region has 15 residues. V shed 3 bases and J shed 2 bases, with 12 bases lying between them. CDR1 and CDR2 (germline): LGHNA, YNFKEQ. CDR3 in amino acids: CASSQVDRPTDTQYF. The CDR3 coding sequence is TGTGCCAGCAGCCAGGTAGACAGACCCACAGATACGCAGTATTTT.

The chain is built from TRBV5-1 and TRBJ2-3; 8 bases agree with TRBD1. CDR1 is SGHRS and CDR2 is YFSETQ in the germline V gene. The CDR3 extends over 13 amino acids. Trimming took 4 bases from V and 6 from J; bases not matched to a gene: 4. The CDR3 DNA is TGCGCCAGCAGCCCGGACAGGGTGGATACGCAGTATTTT. It codes for CASSPDRVDTQYF.

This clone has a handful of counts. This rearrangement joins TRBV19 to TRBJ1-6, with a tentative D call TRBD1 (5 bases). The CDR3 spans 16 residues. Trimming took off 8 bases at V and 1 base at J, with 15 bases between the two ends. In germline, CDR1 is LNHDA, CDR2 SQIVND (reference sequence). CDR3 sequence reads: CASGDAGGSYNSPLHF. DNA of the CDR3: TGTGCCAGTGGAGACGCGGGGGGATCCTATAATTCACCCCTCCACTTT.

This clone was detected only once. This sequence joins TRBV2 and TRBJ1-1; tentative D call: TRBD1 (5 bases). Germline values: CDR1 SNHLY, CDR2 FYNNEI. V gave up 6 bases and J gave up 5 bases, with 13 bases separating them. CDR3 length: 13 residues. DNA of the CDR3: TGTGCCAGCAGGACAGCGGGAAGGACTGAAGCTTTCTTT. Translation gives CASRTAGRTEAFF.

For this clone: The same CDR3 is also encoded by other DNA sequences in this sample. The gene calls are TRBV28 and TRBJ2-6, with D tentatively TRBD2 (6 bases). Trimming took off 6 bases at V and 0 bases at J, with 6 bases between the two ends. This CDR3 region has 14 residues. Germline V CDR1 and CDR2: MDHEN, SYDVKM. CDR3 sequence (DNA): TGTGCCAGCAGCGGGGGCTCTGGGGCCAACGTCCTGACTTTC. This codes for CASSGGSGANVLTF.

This sequence joins TRBV5-1 and TRBJ2-2, with 11 bases aligning to TRBD2. V gave up 4 bases and J gave up 0 bases; unmatched junction bases: 5. The CDR3 runs to 17 residues. Germline assignment: CDR1 SGHRS and CDR2 YFSETQ. The CDR3, as DNA: TGCGCCAGCAGCGGGGCTAGCGGGGGGCCGAACACCGGGGAGCTGTTTTTT. This gives the protein CASSGASGGPNTGELFF.

This clone appeared a single time. The chain carries TRBV4-1 and TRBJ2-7, with D possibly matching TRBD1 (6 bases). CDR1 and CDR2 from the germline V gene are MGHRA and YSYEKL. V lost 1 base and J lost 1, with 11 bases in between. This CDR3 has 15 residues. In DNA, the CDR3 is TGCGCCAGCAGCCAAGGACAGGCACCATCCTACGAGCAGTACTTC. As protein: CASSQGQAPSYEQYF.

Points on this clone: The sample contains more than one DNA sequence encoding this CDR3. The chain employs TRBV30 and TRBJ1-1; 7 bases align to TRBD1. V was clipped by 5 bases and J by 5 bases; unmatched bases: 5. The CDR3 sequence is 12 residues long. Germline values: CDR1 GTSNPN, CDR2 SVGIG (reference sequence). The CDR3 loop reads CAWSQGGTEAFF. The DNA for the CDR3 is TGTGCCTGGTCCCAGGGGGGGACTGAAGCTTTCTTT. Drawing the rest from reference TRBV30 and TRBJ1-1, the complete variable domain is SQTIHQWPATLVQPVGSPLSLECTVEGTSNPNLYWYRQAAGRGLQLLFYSVGIGQISSEVPQNLSASRPQDRQFILSSKKLLLSDSGFYLCAWSQGGTEAFFGQGTRLTVV.

The CDR3 DNA reads TGTGCCAGCCCCAGGACTTGGACGTGTGGGATTGGACGCTCACCCCTCCACTTT. It is translated as CASPRTWTCGIGRSPLHF. V usage is TRBV21-1 and J usage is TRBJ1-6. TRBV21-1 is flagged as a pseudogene. This CDR3 is 18 amino acids long.

Regarding this clone: The same CDR3 can be traced to other DNA sequences in this sample. The chain joins TRBV5-1 to TRBJ2-3; D uncertain. V was trimmed by 4 bases and J by 0 bases, leaving 9 bases between them. The CDR3 runs 14 residues. The V gene's germline CDR1 is SGHRS and CDR2 YFSETQ. This CDR3 is CASSGGPSTDTQYF. The DNA for the CDR3 is TGCGCCAGCAGCGGCGGTCCTAGCACAGATACGCAGTATTTT.

The chain links TRBV5-4 to TRBJ1-1, with TRBD1 identical over 8 bases. The CDR3 sequence is 16 residues long. The germline gives CDR1 SGHNT, CDR2 YYREEE (reference sequence). J was trimmed by 3 bases and V by 0 bases; bases with no gene match: 7. DNA for the CDR3: TGTGCCAGCAGCTTGGGGGCAGGGGGCAGGGACACTGAAGCTTTCTTT. It translates to CASSLGAGGRDTEAFF.

The chain couples TRBV19 to TRBJ2-7, with 9 bases aligning to TRBD2. Trimming removed 7 bases from V and 3 bases from J; junction bases left unmatched: 10. The V gene's germline CDR1 is LNHDA and CDR2 SQIVND (reference sequence). The CDR3 is 15 residues long. CDR3 region: CASTPVLAGIYEQYF. CDR3 in DNA: TGTGCCAGTACCCCTGTGCTAGCGGGGATCTACGAGCAGTACTTC.